The 29 T cell receptor beta chains listed next were all sequenced from one sample in a study of T cell changes during pregnancy in multiple sclerosis. Sequencing was performed with immunoSEQ multiplex PCR; in TCRdb, only in-frame clones are kept and a portion is missing. The sample records tens of thousands of clones, 85% to 95% being singletons. The source material was CD4+ T cells from peripheral blood mononuclear cells, sampled in the first trimester of pregnancy. Source of these receptors: a female donor with multiple sclerosis, enrolled in a pregnancy study.

The chain recombines TRBV6-1 with TRBJ1-2, with 9 bases identical to TRBD1. V lost 0 bases to trimming and J lost 2 bases; unmatched junction nucleotides: 1. The CDR3 has 15 residues. The germline CDR1 and CDR2 sequences are MNHNS and SASEGT. This CDR3 reads CASSEAGTGNYGYTF. CDR3 DNA: TGTGCCAGCAGTGAAGCGGGGACAGGGAACTATGGCTACACCTTC.

The chain carries TRBV2 and TRBJ2-2, with 9 bases that match TRBD2. CDR1 and CDR2 (germline): SNHLY, FYNNEI. The CDR3 covers 16 residues. V shed 0 bases, J shed 5 bases, and the junction held 4 bases outside the gene matches. For the CDR3, the DNA is TGTGCCAGCAGTGAAGCGGGGCGGGGGGGGACCGGGGAGCTGTTTTTT. It yields the protein CASSEAGRGGTGELFF.

The V call is TRBV11-2, the J call TRBJ1-1; possible D gene TRBD1, 5 bases. The CDR3 has 14 residues. V was shortened by 7 bases and J by 1 base, with 13 bases between the two germline ends. Germline-derived CDR1 and CDR2 are SGHAT and FQNNGV. CDR3 nucleotide sequence: TGTGCCAGCACCCGCAACAGGCCGAACACTGAAGCTTTCTTT. This gives the protein CASTRNRPNTEAFF. The full variable domain, its missing parts supplied by reference TRBV11-2 and TRBJ1-1, is EAGVAQSPRYKIIEKRQSVAFWCNPISGHATLYWYQQILGQGPKLLIQFQNNGVVDDSQLPKDRFSAERLKGVDSTLKIQPAKLEDSAVYLCASTRNRPNTEAFFGQGTRLTVV.

The chain joins TRBV9 to TRBJ2-3; 11 nucleotides match TRBD2. In germline, CDR1 is SGDLS, CDR2 YYNGEE. V shed 5 bases and J 5 bases; nucleotides not matched to a gene: 4. The CDR3 consists of 14 residues. CDR3 loop: CASSGLAGGDTQYF. CDR3 nucleotide sequence: TGTGCCAGCAGTGGCCTAGCGGGGGGAGATACGCAGTATTTT.

This clone was observed once. The CDR3 here is CASSQDPQGGQPQHF. The CDR3 DNA sequence: TGCGCCAGCAGCCAAGATCCGCAGGGGGGACAGCCCCAGCATTTT. This chain links TRBV4-1 with TRBJ1-5; TRBD1 matches 7 bases. There are 15 residues in the CDR3. Germline assignment: CDR1 MGHRA and CDR2 YSYEKL. V lost 0 bases and J lost 7; bases outside the gene matches: 6.

This rearrangement joins TRBV14 to TRBJ1-6, with D possibly being TRBD1 (5 bases). With 4 bases removed from V and 7 bases from J, the gap between germline ends came to 11 bases. Germline V lookup: CDR1 SGHDN, CDR2 FVKESK. The CDR3 contains 14 residues. The CDR3 reads CASSPQVPNSPLHF. CDR3 bases: TGTGCCAGCAGCCCACAGGTCCCAAATTCACCCCTCCACTTT.

This chain uses TRBV19 with TRBJ1-4, with TRBD1 matching over 8 bases. The CDR3 is 13 residues long. V lost 7 bases, J lost 7 bases, and 5 bases stayed unmatched. CDR1 is LNHDA, CDR2 SQIVND, per germline (reference sequence). The CDR3 nucleotides read TGTGCCAGTACCGCAGGGGGCCTTGAAAAACTGTTTTTT. Translating it yields CASTAGGLEKLFF.

V gene TRBV5-1 combines with J gene TRBJ2-2; TRBD1 matches at 8 bases. In germline, CDR1 is SGHRS, CDR2 YFSETQ. The CDR3 has 15 amino acids. V lost 4 bases to trimming and J lost 1 base; unmatched junction nucleotides: 3. CDR3 region: CASSPGQVNTGELFF. CDR3 sequence (DNA): TGCGCCAGCAGCCCGGGACAGGTGAACACCGGGGAGCTGTTTTTT.

The chain combines TRBV18 with TRBJ2-7, with TRBD2 as a possible D gene (5 bases). There are 15 residues in the CDR3. The V gene lost 1 base and the J gene lost 2 bases, with 12 bases spanning the gap. Germline values: CDR1 KGHSH, CDR2 LQKENI. The CDR3 reads CASSPRDGNPYEQYF. The DNA of the CDR3 is TGTGCCAGCTCACCACGAGACGGGAACCCCTACGAGCAGTACTTC.

This clone was counted a single time. DNA of the CDR3: TGCGCCAGCAGCCCCGGGACAGGGAGCTCCTACGAGCAGTACTTC. Amino acid sequence: CASSPGTGSSYEQYF. This sequence joins TRBV4-1 and TRBJ2-7; 9 bases agree with TRBD1. V shed 4 bases and J 0 bases; nucleotides not matched to a gene: 4. The CDR3 totals 15 residues. Germline assignment: CDR1 MGHRA and CDR2 YSYEKL.

The chain recombines TRBV30 with TRBJ1-5, with TRBD1 matching over 8 bases. V shed 1 base, J shed 4 bases, and the junction held 3 bases outside the gene matches. The CDR3 is 14 residues long. The germline CDR1 and CDR2 sequences are GTSNPN and SVGIG (reference sequence). As DNA, the CDR3 is TGTGCCTGGAGTGCCGGACAGGGAAATCAGCCCCAGCATTTT. This encodes CAWSAGQGNQPQHF.

This clone was observed a single time. The CDR3 sequence is CASSPRGVSGGNTEAFF. The CDR3 nucleotides are TGTGCCAGCTCACCACGGGGGGTCTCAGGCGGGAACACTGAAGCTTTCTTT. The rearrangement joins TRBV18 to TRBJ1-1; possible D gene TRBD1, 5 bases. The CDR3 is 17 amino acids. Germline V lookup: CDR1 KGHSH, CDR2 LQKENI. V was pared by 1 base and J by 1 base, with 16 bases between.

This rearrangement joins TRBV19 to TRBJ1-5; D is unresolved. Per germline, CDR1 LNHDA and CDR2 SQIVND (reference sequence). This CDR3 comprises 14 residues. Trimming took 1 base from V and 5 from J, leaving 9 bases between them. The CDR3 loop is CASSIAVRDQPQHF. The CDR3 DNA sequence: TGTGCCAGTAGTATAGCGGTGAGGGATCAGCCCCAGCATTTT.

This clone was observed once. The DNA of the CDR3 is TGTGCCATCGGGGGCTTTAGCACAGATACGCAGTATTTT. Amino acids: CAIGGFSTDTQYF. This rearrangement joins TRBV10-3 to TRBJ2-3; possible D gene TRBD1, 6 bases. The V and J ends lost 8 bases and 0 bases respectively, with 9 bases between them. Germline CDR1 ENHRY, CDR2 SYGVKD. CDR3 length equals 13 residues.

The chain carries TRBV18 and TRBJ1-1; 9 bases are a match to TRBD1. The CDR3 loop spans 16 amino acids. Germline trimming cut 3 bases from V and 0 bases from J; bases unmatched to any gene: 5. The germline CDR1 and CDR2 sequences are KGHSH and LQKENI. CDR3 nucleotides: TGTGCCAGCTCACCGGGACAGGGTCGCATGAACACTGAAGCTTTCTTT. Translating gives CASSPGQGRMNTEAFF.

Here the CDR3 DNA reads TGTGCCAGCAGTGTTTGGGGGCCTGAGCAGTTCTTC. Amino acids: CASSVWGPEQFF. The chain couples TRBV6-1 to TRBJ2-1; D possibly corresponds to TRBD1 (6 bases). Germline values: CDR1 MNHNS, CDR2 SASEGT. This CDR3 spans 12 amino acids. Between the trimmed V and J ends, which lost 4 bases and 9 bases, there was a span of 10 bases.

This clone was counted a few times. This rearrangement joins TRBV7-9 to TRBJ2-1, with TRBD2 identical over 9 bases. CDR3 length equals 14 residues. Germline V gene data show CDR1 as SEHNR and CDR2 as FQNEAQ (reference sequence). V lost 5 bases and J lost 7; bases outside the gene matches: 6. The CDR3 DNA reads TGTGCCAGCAGCCCATGGACTAGCGAAAATGAGCAGTTCTTC. Amino acids: CASSPWTSENEQFF.

The V call is TRBV5-1, the J call TRBJ2-7; D not certain. The germline gives CDR1 SGHRS, CDR2 YFSETQ. This CDR3 is 16 amino acids long. V dropped 0 bases and J dropped 2 bases, with 15 bases sitting between them. This chain's CDR3 is CASSLGATSGTYEQYF. CDR3 in DNA: TGCGCCAGCAGCTTGGGGGCCACCTCCGGCACCTACGAGCAGTACTTC.

The rearrangement joins TRBV7-3 to TRBJ2-6; D is undetermined. This CDR3 has 15 amino acids. V lost 4 bases to trimming and J lost 1 base, with 8 bases between them. Germline CDR1 and CDR2: SGHTA and FQGTGA. CDR3 sequence: CASSSGLSGANVLTF. The CDR3 bases are TGTGCCAGCAGCTCCGGGTTATCTGGGGCCAACGTCCTGACTTTC.

V and J are TRBV19 and TRBJ2-7; tentative D call: TRBD1 (5 bases). The length of the CDR3 is 16 residues. V was pared by 2 bases and J by 1 base, with 15 bases between. Germline loops: CDR1 LNHDA, CDR2 SQIVND (reference sequence). CDR3: CASSISSQGLSYEQYF. DNA of the CDR3: TGTGCCAGTAGTATATCGTCGCAGGGATTATCCTACGAGCAGTACTTC.

The chain joins TRBV4-1 to TRBJ2-5; TRBD2 matches at 8 bases. Germline trimming cut 1 base from V and 5 bases from J; bases unmatched to any gene: 18. This CDR3 contains 19 residues. The germline gives CDR1 MGHRA, CDR2 YSYEKL. The CDR3 protein is CASSQVPRGGRGLSETQYF. In DNA form, the CDR3 reads TGCGCCAGCAGCCAAGTTCCCCGCGGGGGGCGCGGCCTCTCCGAGACCCAGTACTTC.

This clone was observed once. The chain uses TRBV5-6 and TRBJ1-1; 7 nucleotides line up with TRBD1. Looked up from germline, CDR1 is SGHDT and CDR2 is YYEEEE. This CDR3 spans 15 amino acids. The V segment lost 6 bases and the J segment 1 base; nucleotides outside the gene matches: 9. The CDR3 sequence is CASTNRGTGNTEAFF. The CDR3 bases are TGTGCCAGCACCAACAGGGGCACTGGGAACACTGAAGCTTTCTTT.

The chain has TRBV18 and TRBJ1-1; D is unclear. The CDR3 extends over 13 amino acids. CDR1 is KGHSH and CDR2 is LQKENI in the germline V gene. Trimming removed 3 bases at V and 3 bases at J, with 8 bases between. The CDR3: CASSPFTDTEAFF. The CDR3, as DNA: TGTGCCAGCTCACCCTTTACAGACACTGAAGCTTTCTTT.

The chain combines TRBV30 with TRBJ1-5; possible D gene TRBD1, 6 bases. The CDR3 sequence is 16 residues long. The germline CDR1 and CDR2 sequences are GTSNPN and SVGIG (reference sequence). Trimming took off 0 bases at V and 9 bases at J, with 21 bases between the two ends. The CDR3 nucleotides are TGTGCCTGGAGTGTGTTTGACAGGATTTCGAAAGGGCCCCAGCATTTT. Translated: CAWSVFDRISKGPQHF. Based on the CDR3 plus reference TRBV30 and TRBJ1-5, the full variable domain is SQTIHQWPATLVQPVGSPLSLECTVEGTSNPNLYWYRQAAGRGLQLLFYSVGIGQISSEVPQNLSASRPQDRQFILSSKKLLLSDSGFYLCAWSVFDRISKGPQHFGDGTRLSIL.

V and J are TRBV2 and TRBJ2-1, with D tentatively TRBD2 (5 bases). Per germline, CDR1 SNHLY and CDR2 FYNNEI. The CDR3 length is 15 residues. The V end was cut by 4 bases, the J end by 10 bases, with 20 bases between. The CDR3 here is CASSVVTLSTGEQFF. DNA for the CDR3: TGTGCCAGCAGTGTCGTAACGCTGAGTACGGGGGAGCAGTTCTTC.

This sequence joins TRBV25-1 and TRBJ1-2; possibly TRBD1 for D (6 bases). Germline V CDR1 and CDR2: MGHDK, SYGVNS. The length of the CDR3 is 15 residues. The V end was cut by 5 bases, the J end by 7 bases, with 20 bases between. Here the CDR3 DNA reads TGTGCCAGCAGTACCCTTGCATCAGGGGTTGGTGGCTACACCTTC. Amino acid sequence: CASSTLASGVGGYTF.

The chain carries TRBV2 and TRBJ1-2, with D possibly matching TRBD1 (6 bases). V shed 5 bases and J shed 6 bases, with 13 bases lying between them. This CDR3 is 13 amino acids long. CDR1 is SNHLY and CDR2 is FYNNEI in the germline V gene. This chain's CDR3 is CASSNQGMDGYTF. DNA for the CDR3: TGTGCCAGCAGTAACCAGGGGATGGATGGCTACACCTTC.

This sequence joins TRBV5-1 and TRBJ1-6; a weak D match, TRBD1 (6 bases). With 0 bases removed from V and 6 bases from J, the gap between germline ends came to 13 bases. There are 16 residues in the CDR3. Per the germline V gene, CDR1 is SGHRS and CDR2 is YFSETQ. CDR3 protein: CASSLEGVSRNSPLHF. The CDR3 DNA reads as TGCGCCAGCAGCTTGGAGGGGGTATCTCGTAATTCACCCCTCCACTTT.

The chain employs TRBV11-2 and TRBJ1-3, with D uncertain. The ends were cut back, 1 base at V and 0 bases at J, with 4 bases in the middle. The V gene's germline CDR1 is SGHAT and CDR2 FQNNGV. This CDR3 spans 14 amino acids. Here the CDR3 reads CASSLVSSGNTIYF. Here the CDR3 DNA reads TGTGCCAGCAGCTTAGTCAGCTCTGGAAACACCATATATTTT.